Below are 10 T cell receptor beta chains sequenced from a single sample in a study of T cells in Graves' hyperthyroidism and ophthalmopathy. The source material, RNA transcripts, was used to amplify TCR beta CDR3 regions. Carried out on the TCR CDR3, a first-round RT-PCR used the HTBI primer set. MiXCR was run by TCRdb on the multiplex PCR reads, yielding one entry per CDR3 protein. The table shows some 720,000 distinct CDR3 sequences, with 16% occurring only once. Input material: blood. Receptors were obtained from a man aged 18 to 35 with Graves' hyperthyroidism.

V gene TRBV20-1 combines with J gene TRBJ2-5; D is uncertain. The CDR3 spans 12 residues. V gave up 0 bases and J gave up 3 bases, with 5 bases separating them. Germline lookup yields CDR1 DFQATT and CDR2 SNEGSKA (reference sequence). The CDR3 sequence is CSARDYEETQYF. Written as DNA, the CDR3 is TGCAGTGCTAGAGACTACGAAGAGACCCAGTACTTC.

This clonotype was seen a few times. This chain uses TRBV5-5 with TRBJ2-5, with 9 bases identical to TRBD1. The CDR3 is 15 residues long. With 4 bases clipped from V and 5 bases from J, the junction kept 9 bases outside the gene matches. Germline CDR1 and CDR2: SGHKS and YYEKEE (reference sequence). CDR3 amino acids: CASSPRRDREETQYF. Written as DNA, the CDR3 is TGTGCCAGCAGCCCGCGCCGGGACAGGGAGGAGACCCAGTACTTC.

The CDR3 spells CALRKREGTGELFF. CDR3 DNA sequence: TGTGCCCTCCGGAAGCGGGAGGGCACCGGGGAGCTGTTTTTT. The chain carries TRBV6-2 or TRBV6-3 and TRBJ2-2; 10 bases map to TRBD2. The CDR3 covers 14 residues. The germline CDR1 and CDR2 sequences are MNHEY and SVGEGT. Unmatched junction bases numbered 7, after V lost 11 bases and J lost 4 bases.

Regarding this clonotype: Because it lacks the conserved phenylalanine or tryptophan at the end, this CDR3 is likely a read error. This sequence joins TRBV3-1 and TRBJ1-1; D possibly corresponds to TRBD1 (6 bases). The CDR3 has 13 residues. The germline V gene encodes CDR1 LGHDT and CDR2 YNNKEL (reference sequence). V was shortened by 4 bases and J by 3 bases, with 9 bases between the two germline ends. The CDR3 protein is CASSRGTYTEAFL. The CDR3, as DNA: TGTGCCAGCAGCCGAGGGACATACACTGAAGCTTTCCTT.

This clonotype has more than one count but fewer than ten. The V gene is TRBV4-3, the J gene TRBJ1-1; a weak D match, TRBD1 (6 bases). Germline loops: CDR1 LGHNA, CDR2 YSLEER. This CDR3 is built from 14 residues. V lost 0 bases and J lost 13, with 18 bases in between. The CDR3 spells CASSQDVATGQGFF. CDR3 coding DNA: TGCGCCAGCAGCCAAGATGTAGCGACAGGCCAGGGTTTCTTT.

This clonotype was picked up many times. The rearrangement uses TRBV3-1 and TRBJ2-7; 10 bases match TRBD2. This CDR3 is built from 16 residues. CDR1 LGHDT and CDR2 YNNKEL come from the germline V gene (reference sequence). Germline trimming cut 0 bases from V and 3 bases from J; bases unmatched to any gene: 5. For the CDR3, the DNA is TGTGCCAGCAGCCAAGAGGACCTAGCGGGAGTCTACGAGCAGTACTTC. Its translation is CASSQEDLAGVYEQYF.

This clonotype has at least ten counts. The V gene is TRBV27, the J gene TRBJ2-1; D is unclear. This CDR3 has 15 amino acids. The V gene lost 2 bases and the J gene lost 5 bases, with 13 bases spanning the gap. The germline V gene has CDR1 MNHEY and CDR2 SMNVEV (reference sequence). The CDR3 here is CASSLDRTRHNEQFF. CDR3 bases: TGTGCCAGCAGTTTAGACCGGACCAGACACAATGAGCAGTTCTTC.

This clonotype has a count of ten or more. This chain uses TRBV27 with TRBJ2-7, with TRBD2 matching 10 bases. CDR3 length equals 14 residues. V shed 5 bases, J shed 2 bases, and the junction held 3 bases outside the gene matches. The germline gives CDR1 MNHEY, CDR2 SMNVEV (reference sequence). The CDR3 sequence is CASSEAGGAYEQYF. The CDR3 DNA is TGTGCCAGCAGTGAAGCGGGAGGGGCCTACGAGCAGTACTTC.

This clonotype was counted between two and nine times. The CDR3 sequence is CASSPTGGLQFGYTF. The DNA for the CDR3 is TGTGCCAGCAGCCCGACCGGGGGGCTACAGTTTGGCTACACCTTC. The chain joins TRBV7-3 to TRBJ1-2; weak D call: TRBD1 (6 bases). The CDR3 is 15 residues long. Germline values: CDR1 SGHTA, CDR2 FQGTGA. Trimming pared 5 bases from V and 7 bases from J, leaving 20 bases between.

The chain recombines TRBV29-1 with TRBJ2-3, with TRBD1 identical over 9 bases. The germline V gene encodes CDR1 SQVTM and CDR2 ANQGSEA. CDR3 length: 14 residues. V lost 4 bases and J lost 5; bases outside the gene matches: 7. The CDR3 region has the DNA TGCAGCGTTGTTAGGGACAGGGCAGGAGATACGCAGTATTTT. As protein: CSVVRDRAGDTQYF.